Below are 28 T cell receptor beta chains sequenced from a single sample in a study of beta chain features in type 1 diabetes. Study-level points and caveats: Researchers report that Type 1 diabetes patients had moderately but significantly shorter TCRB CDR3s across all four CD4+ subsets.

Sequencing targeted expressed TCRB transcripts, as all isolated RNA had been reverse transcribed. Clones were sequenced by immunoSEQ multiplex PCR, and TCRdb holds only the in-frame ones, with some missing. This table holds more than 550,000 clones, 11% to 15% found once. Their antigen targets remain unknown. Input material: naive CD4+ T cells from blood. These receptor sequences come from a man younger than 35 with type 1 diabetes.

CDR3 in DNA: TGTGCCACCGACCAAGAGGTGGGGAACACTGAAGCTTTCTTT. Protein sequence: CATDQEVGNTEAFF. The chain couples TRBV6-1 to TRBJ1-1, with no clear D. Germline lookup yields CDR1 MNHNS and CDR2 SASEGT. The CDR3 sequence is 14 residues long. Trimming stripped 10 bases from V and 1 base from J, with 16 bases between.

This clone has just a few counts. The CDR3 DNA is TGCGCCAGCAACACAGGGGGCGCCGCCAAAAACATTCAGTACTTC. This gives the protein CASNTGGAAKNIQYF. The chain employs TRBV4-1 and TRBJ2-4; 9 bases fit TRBD1. Germline CDR1 reads MGHRA; CDR2 reads YSYEKL. The CDR3 totals 15 residues. Trimming took 7 bases from V and 1 from J; bases not matched to a gene: 5.

The chain joins TRBV7-2 to TRBJ2-3; 12 nucleotides agree with TRBD2. The CDR3 is made up of 16 amino acids. V was clipped by 5 bases and J by 1 base; unmatched bases: 4. Germline CDR1 SGHTA, CDR2 FQGNSA. This CDR3 reads CASSTRLAGGTDTQYF. CDR3 nucleotides: TGTGCCAGCAGCACCCGACTAGCGGGGGGCACAGATACGCAGTATTTT. Based on the CDR3 plus reference TRBV7-2 and TRBJ2-3, the full variable domain is GAGVSQSPSNKVTEKGKDVELRCDPISGHTALYWYRQSLGQGLEFLIYFQGNSAPDKSGLPSDRFSAERTGGSVSTLTIQRTQQEDSAVYLCASSTRLAGGTDTQYFGPGTRLTVL.

CDR3: CASSFNRDSQLGEKLFF. The CDR3 coding sequence is TGTGCCAGTAGCTTCAACCGGGACAGTCAACTTGGTGAAAAACTGTTTTTT. The chain recombines TRBV19 with TRBJ1-4, with 7 nucleotides matching TRBD1. Germline CDR1 and CDR2: LNHDA and SQIVND (reference sequence). This CDR3 contains 17 residues. V shed 6 bases, J shed 7 bases, and the junction held 17 bases outside the gene matches.

This chain joins TRBV2 and TRBJ2-1; TRBD1 might be the D (6 bases). Trimming removed 3 bases at V and 0 bases at J, with 21 bases between. Germline V CDR1 and CDR2: SNHLY, FYNNEI. The CDR3 runs to 19 residues. CDR3 amino acids: CASSELRGQGIRSYNEQFF. The CDR3 DNA follows: TGTGCCAGCAGTGAGTTACGTGGGCAGGGGATTCGCTCCTACAATGAGCAGTTCTTC.

This clone was picked up a small number of times. The same CDR3 also results from other DNA sequences found in this sample. The chain carries TRBV4-1 and TRBJ2-3, with D hard to call. The germline V gene has CDR1 MGHRA and CDR2 YSYEKL. V was shortened by 2 bases and J by 0 bases, with 6 bases between the two germline ends. CDR3 length: 14 residues. The CDR3 spells CASSQLGSTDTQYF. The CDR3 DNA reads as TGCGCCAGCAGCCAACTGGGGAGCACAGATACGCAGTATTTT.

The chain employs TRBV7-3 and TRBJ2-5, with D possibly called TRBD1 or TRBD2 (5 bases each). This CDR3 is built from 15 residues. Germline V gene lookup returns CDR1 SGHTA and CDR2 FQGTGA. The ends were cut back, 5 bases at V and 5 bases at J, with 18 bases in the middle. CDR3 DNA: TGTGCCAGCAGCCCCAGTGAGACGGGGCGGGAGACCCAGTACTTC. As protein: CASSPSETGRETQYF.

J is TRBJ1-2 and V is TRBV2, with D maybe TRBD1 (5 bases). Germline V lookup: CDR1 SNHLY, CDR2 FYNNEI. This CDR3 spans 14 amino acids. Trimming cost V 2 bases and J 8 bases, with 15 bases left between them. In DNA, the CDR3 is TGTGCCAGCAGTGAATTGGGGACGGCGAGGGGCTACACCTTC. This codes for CASSELGTARGYTF.

The chain couples TRBV19 to TRBJ2-6, with a tentative D call TRBD1 (5 bases). This CDR3 region has 17 residues. V was cut by 1 base and J by 0 bases, with 10 bases left in between. CDR1 and CDR2 from the germline V gene are LNHDA and SQIVND (reference sequence). This chain's CDR3 is CASSIADSASGANVLTF. CDR3 DNA sequence: TGTGCCAGTAGTATAGCCGACAGCGCCTCTGGGGCCAACGTCCTGACTTTC.

This clone was picked up one time. The rearrangement joins TRBV2 to TRBJ2-6, with TRBD2 identical over 7 bases. The V and J ends lost 6 bases and 3 bases, in that order; junction bases with no gene match: 8. Germline loops: CDR1 SNHLY, CDR2 FYNNEI. There are 16 residues in the CDR3. The CDR3 DNA reads TGTGCCAGCAGGCTACGGACGGGGGGTGGGGCCAACGTCCTGACTTTC. Protein: CASRLRTGGGANVLTF.

This clone turned up a few times. The rearrangement uses TRBV9 and TRBJ2-2, with TRBD2 matching 9 bases. Trimming at V came to 0 bases and at J to 7 bases, leaving 4 bases not matched to a gene. Germline V CDR1 and CDR2: SGDLS, YYNGEE. The CDR3 spans 15 residues. This chain's CDR3 is CASSVAAGGVGELFF. The CDR3 DNA sequence: TGTGCCAGCAGCGTAGCGGCGGGAGGGGTCGGGGAGCTGTTTTTT.

The genes are TRBV11-1 and TRBJ1-2; possibly TRBD1 for D (5 bases). CDR3 length: 12 amino acids. CDR1 and CDR2 (germline): SGHAT, FQDESV (reference sequence). V lost 4 bases and J lost 5, with 8 bases in between. The CDR3 spells CASSSGGYGYTF. In DNA, the CDR3 is TGTGCCAGCAGCTCCGGGGGATATGGCTACACCTTC.

V usage is TRBV7-3 and J usage is TRBJ2-1; D remains unclear. Trimming stripped 1 base from V and 10 bases from J, with 5 bases between. This CDR3 comprises 11 residues. Germline V CDR1 and CDR2: SGHTA, FQGTGA. CDR3 amino acids: CASSLNGEQFF. The CDR3 coding sequence is TGTGCCAGCAGCTTAAACGGAGAGCAGTTCTTC.

This clone has only a few counts. The chain employs TRBV7-3 and TRBJ2-3, with 7 nucleotides matching TRBD1. The trim removed 1 base at V and 4 bases at J, leaving 5 bases unmatched. Germline values: CDR1 SGHTA, CDR2 FQGTGA. The CDR3 extends over 15 amino acids. The CDR3 DNA reads TGTGCCAGCAGCTTAAATAGGGGGCCCCCAGATACGCAGTATTTT. Protein: CASSLNRGPPDTQYF.

The rearrangement uses TRBV5-4 and TRBJ2-7; D unclear. Germline loops: CDR1 SGHNT, CDR2 YYREEE (reference sequence). V lost 7 bases, J lost 0 bases, and 17 bases lay in between. This CDR3 has 15 residues. CDR3 loop: CASQATILSSYEQYF. The CDR3 coding sequence is TGTGCCAGCCAGGCAACAATCCTGAGCTCCTACGAGCAGTACTTC. Full variable domain (missing parts from reference TRBV5-4 and TRBJ2-7): ETGVTQSPTHLIKTRGQQVTLRCSSQSGHNTVSWYQQALGQGPQFIFQYYREEENGRGNFPPRFSGLQFPNYSSELNVNALELDDSALYLCASQATILSSYEQYFGPGTRLTVT.

This rearrangement joins TRBV7-2 to TRBJ2-7; 7 bases are a match to TRBD1. This CDR3 has 16 residues. Germline-derived CDR1 and CDR2 are SGHTA and FQGNSA. V dropped 5 bases and J dropped 1; count of bases not matched to a gene: 11. This CDR3 reads CASSTRNRGRSYEQYF. The CDR3 DNA reads as TGTGCCAGCAGCACCCGAAACAGGGGCCGATCCTACGAGCAGTACTTC.

This chain uses TRBV29-1 with TRBJ2-7; TRBD2 matches 7 bases. The CDR3 is 14 amino acids. V gave up 2 bases and J gave up 4 bases; unmatched junction bases: 8. Germline CDR1 is SQVTM and CDR2 is ANQGSEA. This CDR3 is CSVEITAGAYEQYF. DNA for the CDR3: TGCAGCGTTGAAATAACGGCGGGAGCTTACGAGCAGTACTTC.

This clone has just a few counts. This chain uses TRBV28 with TRBJ2-5; D could derive from TRBD1 or TRBD2 (5 bases each). With 4 bases removed from V and 7 bases from J, the gap between germline ends came to 10 bases. Per germline, CDR1 MDHEN and CDR2 SYDVKM. The CDR3 runs 12 residues. The CDR3 DNA reads as TGTGCCAGCAGTTATGGGGCGGGGACCCAGTACTTC. It encodes CASSYGAGTQYF.

This clone came up a few times. This chain joins TRBV6-1 and TRBJ2-5; no reliable D call. CDR1 MNHNS and CDR2 SASEGT come from the germline V gene. This CDR3 has 16 residues. Trimming took off 2 bases at V and 3 bases at J, with 16 bases between the two ends. CDR3 in DNA: TGTGCCAGCAGTGAACCCGGACGCCTACCAGAAGAGACCCAGTACTTC. Encoded protein: CASSEPGRLPEETQYF.

The chain links TRBV28 to TRBJ2-2; D is possibly TRBD2 (6 bases). V lost 5 bases and J 3 bases, leaving 10 bases between the germline ends. CDR3 size: 14 residues. Germline loops: CDR1 MDHEN, CDR2 SYDVKM. CDR3 DNA: TGTGCCAGCAGTACGGGACTGTACACCGGGGAGCTGTTTTTT. It specifies CASSTGLYTGELFF.

This clone came up a few times. The rearrangement uses TRBV6-5 and TRBJ2-7; TRBD1 agrees at 7 bases. The V gene end was trimmed by 10 bases and the J gene end by 3 bases; junction bases not matched to a gene: 12. The germline V gene has CDR1 MNHEY and CDR2 SVGAGI. The CDR3 is made up of 14 amino acids. The CDR3 spells CAISPAGGIYEQYF. In DNA, the CDR3 is TGTGCCATTTCCCCGGCAGGGGGAATCTACGAGCAGTACTTC.

This clone was seen only a few times. A read error may explain this, as a much larger clone is one base away. Additional DNA sequences in this sample encode the identical CDR3. This chain joins TRBV5-1 and TRBJ2-7; no firm D call. V was shortened by 3 bases and J by 2 bases, with 3 bases between the two germline ends. The length of the CDR3 is 11 residues. Germline V gene lookup returns CDR1 SGHRS and CDR2 YFSETQ. In nucleotides, the CDR3 is TGCGCCAGCAGCTCCGCCTACGAGCAGTACTTC. Its translation: CASSSAYEQYF.

This clone occurred a few times. This chain joins TRBV27 and TRBJ2-4, with TRBD1 as a possible D gene (6 bases). This CDR3 is 19 amino acids long. V lost 2 bases to trimming and J lost 0 bases, with 20 bases between them. The germline V gene has CDR1 MNHEY and CDR2 SMNVEV (reference sequence). CDR3 in amino acids: CASSLQGPIFPLAKNIQYF. The CDR3 coding sequence is TGTGCCAGCAGTTTACAGGGGCCCATATTCCCCTTAGCCAAAAACATTCAGTACTTC.

The chain couples TRBV5-4 to TRBJ2-3; 11 positions match TRBD2. Germline values: CDR1 SGHNT, CDR2 YYREEE (reference sequence). CDR3 size: 16 residues. After removal of 0 bases from V and 5 bases from J, the junction contained 5 bases not matched to a gene. For the CDR3, the DNA is TGTGCCAGCAGCTTGGGACTAGCGGGACGGATAGATACGCAGTATTTT. Its protein is CASSLGLAGRIDTQYF.

The chain employs TRBV21-1 and TRBJ1-1; the table names TRBD1, a call not compared with the DNA. TRBV21-1 is designated a pseudogene. The CDR3 extends over 15 amino acids. The CDR3 sequence: CASPTVGQYNTEAFF. The CDR3 nucleotides are TGTGCCAGCCCTACCGTGGGGCAGTATAACACTGAAGCTTTCTTT.

This clone showed up just a few times. J is TRBJ2-7 and V is TRBV28, with a weak D call TRBD2 (6 bases). Germline CDR1 MDHEN, CDR2 SYDVKM. The length of the CDR3 is 14 residues. V shed 7 bases and J shed 2 bases, with 15 bases lying between them. CDR3 loop: CASKRVGGAYEQYF. The CDR3 nucleotides read TGTGCCAGCAAAAGAGTGGGCGGGGCCTACGAGCAGTACTTC.

This clone was picked up a small number of times. V usage is TRBV6-1 and J usage is TRBJ2-7, with 8 bases identical to TRBD1. This CDR3 has 16 residues. With V trimmed by 2 bases and J by 4 bases, 10 bases remained unmatched. Germline V gene sequence: CDR1 MNHNS, CDR2 SASEGT. The CDR3 region is CASSEKPGQVSYEQYF. The CDR3 coding sequence is TGTGCCAGCAGTGAAAAACCGGGACAGGTGTCATACGAGCAGTACTTC.

This clone was seen a handful of times. J is TRBJ2-3 and V is TRBV5-4, with D possibly being TRBD2 (5 bases). V was shortened by 0 bases and J by 3 bases, with 11 bases between the two germline ends. The CDR3 totals 15 residues. In germline, CDR1 is SGHNT, CDR2 YYREEE (reference sequence). The chain's CDR3 is CASSLGGAVTDTQYF. CDR3 DNA: TGTGCCAGCAGCTTGGGGGGAGCTGTAACAGATACGCAGTATTTT.